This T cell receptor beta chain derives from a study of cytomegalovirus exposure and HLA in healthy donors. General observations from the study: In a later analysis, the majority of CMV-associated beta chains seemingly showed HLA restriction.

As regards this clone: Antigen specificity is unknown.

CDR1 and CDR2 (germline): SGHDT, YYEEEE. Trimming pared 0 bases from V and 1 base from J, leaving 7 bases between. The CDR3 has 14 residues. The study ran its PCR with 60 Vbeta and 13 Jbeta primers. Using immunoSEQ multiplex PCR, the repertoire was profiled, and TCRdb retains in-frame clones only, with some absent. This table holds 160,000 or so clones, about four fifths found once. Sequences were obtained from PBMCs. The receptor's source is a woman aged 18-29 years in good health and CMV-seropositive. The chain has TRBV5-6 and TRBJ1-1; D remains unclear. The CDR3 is CASSLGGRNTEAFF. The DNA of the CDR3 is TGTGCCAGCAGCTTGGGTGGTAGGAACACTGAAGCTTTCTTT.